This TCR beta chain was recovered during a study of shared clonotypes between healthy human individuals. Study findings and constraints: Compared with memory subsets, naive subsets generally had larger estimated richness. All-four-donor shared clonotypes had higher generation probabilities than non-shared clonotypes did. Clonotypes that were shared across several donors made up roughly 5% of naive CD4 clonotypes. Despite large depth, rarefaction showed incomplete sorted-subset sequencing.

Concerning this clone itself: Its antigen is not known.

V was cut by 3 bases and J by 3 bases, with 12 bases left in between. The length of the CDR3 is 14 residues. Per germline, CDR1 ENHRY and CDR2 SYGVKD. The repertoire was sequenced with immunoSEQ multiplex PCR; TCRdb's copy has only in-frame clones and lacks some. The table records about 2.1 million clones, around 95% of them present only once. Cells designated naive CD8 were CD45RO-negative and were positively selected for CCR7, with terminally differentiated effector memory CD45RA+ cells excluded. The receptor's source is a man younger than 30 in good health. Some clones in this sample may be carry-over from other donors' samples. This chain links TRBV10-3 with TRBJ2-7; D unresolved. Sample: naive CD8+ T cells from PBMCs. CDR3 protein: CAISDGHTDYEQYF. Here the CDR3 DNA reads TGTGCCATCAGTGACGGGCATACAGACTACGAGCAGTACTTC.